These 18 T cell receptor beta chains were all obtained from the same sample, sequenced in a study of cytomegalovirus exposure and HLA in healthy donors (dated by TCRdb to between 2016 and 2019). Libraries were prepared through the immunoSEQ multiplex PCR assay. For the multiplex PCR, a mixture combining 60 forward primers for TCR Vbeta segments and 13 reverse primers for TCR Jbeta segments was used. The table was pulled from immuneACCESS by TCRdb, which kept in-frame rearrangements only. Such tables lose some clones; where checked, under half of the loss comes from unresolved V genes, and the rest has no known cause. The sample data list roughly 130,000 clones, and around 90% of these were observed just once. Of the sample, around 0.54% falls within the top ten clones. Sequenced material: PBMCs. These receptors were obtained from a woman aged 40 to 50 in good health and CMV-seronegative.

The rearrangement joins TRBV10-3 to TRBJ2-7; 9 bases are a match to TRBD1. Trimming took 4 bases from V and 2 from J; bases not matched to a gene: 6. Germline lookup yields CDR1 ENHRY and CDR2 SYGVKD. There are 15 residues in the CDR3. The CDR3 sequence: CAISAPGQGTYEQYF. As DNA, the CDR3 is TGTGCCATCAGTGCCCCGGGACAGGGAACCTACGAGCAGTACTTC.

The chain employs TRBV19 and TRBJ1-4, with a possible D match to TRBD1 (6 bases). The CDR3 has 14 amino acids. Germline V gene lookup returns CDR1 LNHDA and CDR2 SQIVND (reference sequence). V was clipped by 10 bases and J by 7 bases, with 19 bases between them. The chain's CDR3 is CANTSGGAGEKLFF. CDR3 nucleotide sequence: TGTGCCAACACGTCGGGGGGCGCGGGTGAAAAACTGTTTTTT.

The chain uses TRBV6-1 and TRBJ1-2; the D gene is possibly TRBD1 (5 bases). CDR3 length: 14 residues. V was cut by 0 bases and J by 4 bases, with 9 bases left in between. CDR1 is MNHNS, CDR2 SASEGT, per germline. The CDR3 bases are TGTGCCAGCAGTGAAGCTGGGGCAACCTATGGCTACACCTTC. This codes for CASSEAGATYGYTF.

This clone occurred once. J is TRBJ2-7 and V is TRBV4-1; D is uncertain. V dropped 2 bases and J dropped 0 bases, with 8 bases sitting between them. The CDR3 is 14 residues long. Germline V gene sequence: CDR1 MGHRA, CDR2 YSYEKL. CDR3 protein: CASSQRTVSYEQYF. The CDR3 DNA is TGCGCCAGCAGCCAACGAACTGTCTCCTACGAGCAGTACTTC.

V and J are TRBV5-4 and TRBJ2-2; no clear D. Germline lookup yields CDR1 SGHNT and CDR2 YYREEE (reference sequence). The length of the CDR3 is 15 residues. V lost 4 bases to trimming and J lost 3 bases, with 13 bases between them. In DNA form, the CDR3 reads TGTGCCAGCAGCCCGCCCGCTGGGCACACCGGGGAGCTGTTTTTT. This translates into CASSPPAGHTGELFF.

This chain links TRBV10-3 with TRBJ1-6, with 8 positions matching TRBD1. Germline lookup yields CDR1 ENHRY and CDR2 SYGVKD. This CDR3 region has 17 residues. The V gene end was trimmed by 4 bases and the J gene end by 5 bases; junction bases not matched to a gene: 10. The CDR3 DNA reads as TGTGCCATCAGTGCAGACAGGGGCCGAACTGATAATTCACCCCTCCACTTT. The encoded protein is CAISADRGRTDNSPLHF.

The J gene is TRBJ2-1, the V gene TRBV29-1; D is undetermined. This CDR3 is built from 10 residues. Germline CDR1 is SQVTM and CDR2 is ANQGSEA. CDR3 sequence reads: CNPYAGGQFF. The CDR3 bases are TGCAACCCGTACGCAGGTGGGCAGTTCTTC.

The rearrangement uses TRBV5-4 and TRBJ2-5; no definite D call. The germline V gene has CDR1 SGHNT and CDR2 YYREEE (reference sequence). The CDR3 totals 14 residues. The V and J ends lost 0 bases and 3 bases respectively, with 9 bases between them. The CDR3 loop is CASSLGADEETQYF. The CDR3 DNA is TGTGCCAGCAGCTTGGGGGCAGATGAAGAGACCCAGTACTTC.

The V call is TRBV9, the J call TRBJ2-3; no clear D gene. This CDR3 contains 12 residues. Germline assignment: CDR1 SGDLS and CDR2 YYNGEE. V was clipped by 4 bases and J by 8 bases, with 11 bases between them. CDR3 DNA sequence: TGTGCCAGCAGCTCCCGACTGTTTACGCAGTATTTT. It is translated as CASSSRLFTQYF.

The chain uses TRBV29-1 and TRBJ2-1, with no clear D. This CDR3 region has 14 residues. Germline V CDR1 and CDR2: SQVTM, ANQGSEA. Trimming stripped 5 bases from V and 0 bases from J, with 11 bases between. CDR3 in amino acids: CSVYPGGSYNEQFF. CDR3 DNA: TGCAGCGTTTACCCCGGCGGCTCCTACAATGAGCAGTTCTTC.

In nucleotides, the CDR3 is TGTGCCAGCAGCGTGGCCACAGGGGGCGGAGAGACCCAGTACTTC. Its protein product is CASSVATGGGETQYF. The chain recombines TRBV9 with TRBJ2-5; 9 bases are a match to TRBD1. Germline V gene sequence: CDR1 SGDLS, CDR2 YYNGEE. CDR3 length: 15 residues. Trimming removed 2 bases from V and 4 bases from J; junction bases left unmatched: 6.

A single count supports this clone. The genes are TRBV5-1 and TRBJ2-1; a weak D match, TRBD2 (6 bases). CDR1 is SGHRS and CDR2 is YFSETQ in the germline V gene. CDR3 size: 12 residues. Deletions cut 4 bases from V and 10 bases from J, with 12 bases between. The CDR3 bases are TGCGCCAGCAGCGCGGACTATCGAGAGCAGTTCTTC. Translated, it gives CASSADYREQFF.

This clone was detected only once. The rearrangement joins TRBV9 to TRBJ1-3, with a weak D call TRBD1 (5 bases). This CDR3 spans 16 amino acids. V gave up 4 bases and J gave up 0 bases, with 14 bases separating them. Looked up from germline, CDR1 is SGDLS and CDR2 is YYNGEE. Written as DNA, the CDR3 is TGTGCCAGCAGCTATTCGGGGGGTTACTCTGGAAACACCATATATTTT. It yields the protein CASSYSGGYSGNTIYF.

The rearrangement joins TRBV27 to TRBJ2-1; TRBD2 aligns across 13 bases. The CDR3 contains 15 residues. The V and J ends lost 2 bases and 5 bases, in that order; junction bases with no gene match: 0. The germline gives CDR1 MNHEY, CDR2 SMNVEV (reference sequence). Written as DNA, the CDR3 is TGTGCCAGCAGTTTAGGGACTAGCGGGAACAATGAGCAGTTCTTC. Translation gives CASSLGTSGNNEQFF.

In this sample, this clone turned up once. One end of the junction does not line up with germline, which may come from a read error. This chain connects TRBV7-7 to TRBJ2-7; 9 bases align to TRBD1. CDR1 SSHAT and CDR2 FNYEAQ come from the germline V gene (reference sequence). The length of the CDR3 is 14 residues. The CDR3 here is CASSRGTGNYEQYF. The CDR3 DNA reads TGTGCTAGCAGCCGAGGGACAGGGAACTACGAGCAGTACTTC. The entire variable domain, with the rest obtained from reference TRBV7-7 and TRBJ2-7, is as follows: GAGVSQSPRYKVTKRGQDVTLRCDPISSHATLYWYQQALGQGPEFLTYFNYEAQPDKSGLPSDRFSAERPEGSISTLTIQRTEQRDSAMYRCASSRGTGNYEQYFGPGTRLTVT.

J is TRBJ2-3 and V is TRBV7-2; the match to TRBD2 covers 11 bases. V shed 4 bases and J 6 bases; nucleotides not matched to a gene: 6. CDR3 length: 15 residues. CDR1 and CDR2 from the germline V gene are SGHTA and FQGNSA. CDR3 sequence (DNA): TGTGCCAGCAGCTGGGTAGCGGGAGGGAGGGATACGCAGTATTTT. Translation gives CASSWVAGGRDTQYF.

The rearrangement links TRBV28 to TRBJ2-2; D may be TRBD1 (6 bases). V shed 3 bases and J shed 5 bases, with 13 bases lying between them. CDR1 MDHEN and CDR2 SYDVKM come from the germline V gene. The CDR3 sequence is 15 residues long. The CDR3 is CASSFFGTPTGELFF. In nucleotides, the CDR3 is TGTGCCAGCAGTTTTTTCGGGACACCTACCGGGGAGCTGTTTTTT.

This clone appeared a few times. The J gene is TRBJ1-1, the V gene TRBV7-2; 7 positions agree with TRBD1. The V gene end was trimmed by 5 bases and the J gene end by 1 base; junction bases not matched to a gene: 4. CDR1 and CDR2 from the germline V gene are SGHTA and FQGNSA. The CDR3 totals 14 residues. The CDR3 sequence: CASSPGTANTEAFF. The DNA for the CDR3 is TGTGCCAGCAGCCCCGGGACAGCGAACACTGAAGCTTTCTTT. Full variable domain (rest looked up from reference TRBV7-2 and TRBJ1-1): GAGVSQSPSNKVTEKGKDVELRCDPISGHTALYWYRQSLGQGLEFLIYFQGNSAPDKSGLPSDRFSAERTGGSVSTLTIQRTQQEDSAVYLCASSPGTANTEAFFGQGTRLTVV.